These T cell receptor beta chains were read from a single sample in a study of T cell changes during pregnancy in multiple sclerosis. Libraries were prepared by immunoSEQ multiplex PCR; TCRdb keeps only in-frame clonotypes and omits some of them. The sample carries about 40,000 clones, approximately 91% recorded once. Here the sequenced sample was CD4+ T cells from peripheral blood mononuclear cells, taken in the third trimester of pregnancy. All receptors come from a female donor in good health, enrolled as a control in a pregnancy study. CDR3s include the opening cysteine and the closing phenylalanine or tryptophan. Each record gives: J gene, V gene, D gene, clone size, CDR3 protein, CDR3 DNA. A D gene is named only where the DNA matches it firmly. Not all rows give a size; the values are once, few, many and, for expanded clones, a class.

j_call: TRBJ2-2; v_call: TRBV6-5; d_call: -; clone_size: -; cdr3_aa: CASSYGHTTTGELFF; cdr3_nt: TGTGCCAGCAGTTACGGCCATACGACAACCGGGGAGCTGTTTTTT
j_call: TRBJ2-7; v_call: TRBV27; d_call: TRBD2; clone_size: -; cdr3_aa: CASQREGRSYEQYF; cdr3_nt: TGTGCCAGCCAGCGGGAGGGCCGCTCCTACGAGCAGTACTTC
j_call: TRBJ2-7; v_call: TRBV19; d_call: TRBD1; clone_size: -; cdr3_aa: CASRGQGAYEQYF; cdr3_nt: TGTGCCAGTAGGGGACAGGGGGCCTACGAGCAGTACTTC
j_call: TRBJ2-5; v_call: TRBV23-1; d_call: TRBD2; clone_size: -; cdr3_aa: CASSLRGTSGSGRETQYF; cdr3_nt: TGCGCCAGCAGTCTCCGGGGGACTAGCGGGAGTGGGCGTGAGACCCAGTACTTC
j_call: TRBJ1-4; v_call: TRBV5-1; d_call: -; clone_size: -; cdr3_aa: CASSLAAATNEKLFF; cdr3_nt: TGCGCCAGCAGCTTGGCCGCGGCAACTAATGAAAAACTGTTTTTT
j_call: TRBJ2-3; v_call: TRBV23-1; d_call: -; clone_size: -; cdr3_aa: CASSHRLGTYTQYF; cdr3_nt: TGCGCCAGCAGTCATCGGCTAGGAACTTATACGCAGTATTTT
j_call: TRBJ2-7; v_call: TRBV5-1; d_call: -; clone_size: -; cdr3_aa: CASRFGWGGQTTEQYF; cdr3_nt: TGCGCCAGCAGATTTGGGTGGGGGGGCCAGACGACGGAGCAGTACTTC
j_call: TRBJ2-5; v_call: TRBV19; d_call: TRBD1; clone_size: -; cdr3_aa: CASSKQGGEETQYF; cdr3_nt: TGTGCCAGTAGTAAACAGGGGGGAGAGGAGACCCAGTACTTC
j_call: TRBJ1-4; v_call: TRBV5-6; d_call: -; clone_size: -; cdr3_aa: CASSLPQRGEKLFF; cdr3_nt: TGTGCCAGCAGCTTGCCCCAAAGGGGTGAAAAACTGTTTTTT
j_call: TRBJ2-7; v_call: TRBV6-6; d_call: -; clone_size: -; cdr3_aa: CASSYSTQGTYEQYF; cdr3_nt: TGTGCCAGCAGTTACTCGACCCAGGGAACCTACGAGCAGTACTTC
j_call: TRBJ1-1; v_call: TRBV2; d_call: -; clone_size: -; cdr3_aa: CASSREKAFF; cdr3_nt: TGTGCCAGCAGCCGGGAAAAAGCTTTCTTT
j_call: TRBJ2-7; v_call: TRBV5-1; d_call: -; clone_size: -; cdr3_aa: CASSSGNYEQYF; cdr3_nt: TGCGCCAGCAGCTCAGGGAACTACGAGCAGTACTTC
j_call: TRBJ2-1; v_call: TRBV30; d_call: -; clone_size: once; cdr3_aa: CAWSPRGWQFF; cdr3_nt: TGTGCCTGGAGTCCTAGGGGTTGGCAGTTCTTC
j_call: TRBJ2-1; v_call: TRBV30; d_call: -; clone_size: -; cdr3_aa: CAWMSGGEQFF; cdr3_nt: TGTGCCTGGATGAGCGGCGGTGAGCAGTTCTTC
j_call: TRBJ2-7; v_call: TRBV28; d_call: -; clone_size: -; cdr3_aa: CASSLATIPYEQYF; cdr3_nt: TGTGCCAGCAGCCTAGCGACTATTCCCTACGAGCAGTACTTC
j_call: TRBJ2-7; v_call: TRBV7-8; d_call: TRBD2; clone_size: -; cdr3_aa: CASSDRVGGRAGEQYF; cdr3_nt: TGTGCCAGCAGCGATCGGGTGGGCGGGAGGGCCGGGGAGCAGTACTTC
j_call: TRBJ2-5; v_call: TRBV5-6; d_call: TRBD1; clone_size: -; cdr3_aa: CASSLDRGVLGETQYF; cdr3_nt: TGTGCCAGCAGCTTGGACAGGGGGGTTTTGGGCGAGACCCAGTACTTC
j_call: TRBJ2-7; v_call: TRBV28; d_call: -; clone_size: -; cdr3_aa: CASCETDLYEQYF; cdr3_nt: TGTGCCAGCTGTGAGACAGACCTTTACGAGCAGTACTTC
j_call: TRBJ1-5; v_call: TRBV2; d_call: TRBD1; clone_size: medium-sized; cdr3_aa: CASSVQGGNQPQHF; cdr3_nt: TGTGCCAGCAGCGTACAGGGGGGCAATCAGCCCCAGCATTTT
j_call: TRBJ2-3; v_call: TRBV20-1; d_call: TRBD2; clone_size: -; cdr3_aa: CSAQRGDTQYF; cdr3_nt: TGCAGTGCCCAGCGGGGCGATACGCAGTATTTT
j_call: TRBJ1-3; v_call: TRBV7-2; d_call: -; clone_size: -; cdr3_aa: CASSLERRGGNTIYF; cdr3_nt: TGTGCCAGCAGCTTAGAGAGAAGGGGTGGAAACACCATATATTTT
j_call: TRBJ2-3; v_call: TRBV7-2; d_call: -; clone_size: -; cdr3_aa: CASSAPMRADTQYF; cdr3_nt: TGTGCCAGCAGCGCCCCGATGAGGGCAGATACGCAGTATTTT
j_call: TRBJ2-1; v_call: TRBV19; d_call: TRBD2; clone_size: -; cdr3_aa: CASSLGLAGVVEQFF; cdr3_nt: TGTGCCAGTAGTCTGGGACTAGCGGGAGTCGTTGAGCAGTTCTTC
j_call: TRBJ2-7; v_call: TRBV29-1; d_call: TRBD1; clone_size: once; cdr3_aa: CSVVRQGTFSEQYF; cdr3_nt: TGCAGCGTCGTCAGACAGGGTACCTTCTCCGAGCAGTACTTC
j_call: TRBJ2-7; v_call: TRBV4-2; d_call: TRBD2; clone_size: -; cdr3_aa: CASSQGLANEQYF; cdr3_nt: TGTGCCAGCAGCCAAGGACTAGCAAACGAGCAGTACTTC
j_call: TRBJ1-1; v_call: TRBV28; d_call: TRBD1; clone_size: -; cdr3_aa: CASGQGGTEAFF; cdr3_nt: TGTGCCAGCGGACAGGGTGGCACTGAAGCTTTCTTT
j_call: TRBJ2-2; v_call: TRBV10-2; d_call: TRBD1; clone_size: once; cdr3_aa: CASNPGQGNTGELFF; cdr3_nt: TGCGCCAGCAACCCGGGACAGGGGAACACCGGGGAGCTGTTTTTT
j_call: TRBJ1-5; v_call: TRBV7-2; d_call: TRBD1; clone_size: few; cdr3_aa: CASSLIGDSRQPQHF; cdr3_nt: TGTGCCAGCAGCTTAATAGGGGACAGCCGTCAGCCCCAGCATTTT
j_call: TRBJ2-2; v_call: TRBV5-4; d_call: -; clone_size: -; cdr3_aa: CASSLLITGGNTGELFF; cdr3_nt: TGTGCCAGCAGCTTGTTAATTACAGGCGGTAACACCGGGGAGCTGTTTTTT
j_call: TRBJ1-3; v_call: TRBV18; d_call: -; clone_size: -; cdr3_aa: CASSPENAGNTIYF; cdr3_nt: TGTGCCAGCTCACCCGAGAATGCTGGAAACACCATATATTTT
j_call: TRBJ2-5; v_call: TRBV7-9; d_call: -; clone_size: -; cdr3_aa: CASSWNQGETQYF; cdr3_nt: TGTGCCAGCAGCTGGAACCAGGGGGAGACCCAGTACTTC
j_call: TRBJ2-6; v_call: TRBV19; d_call: -; clone_size: -; cdr3_aa: CASSHRSLGTGANVLTF; cdr3_nt: TGTGCCAGTAGCCACAGGTCCTTGGGTACTGGGGCCAACGTCCTGACTTTC
j_call: TRBJ1-4; v_call: TRBV6-5; d_call: -; clone_size: -; cdr3_aa: CASTKGQGNEKLFF; cdr3_nt: TGTGCCAGCACCAAGGGGCAGGGGAATGAAAAACTGTTTTTT
j_call: TRBJ2-3; v_call: TRBV2; d_call: -; clone_size: -; cdr3_aa: CASSEAGTDTQYF; cdr3_nt: TGTGCCAGCAGTGAAGCCGGCACAGATACGCAGTATTTT
j_call: TRBJ2-7; v_call: TRBV29-1; d_call: TRBD2; clone_size: -; cdr3_aa: CSVELARGTSGIVEQYF; cdr3_nt: TGCAGCGTTGAATTGGCCCGTGGGACTAGCGGGATTGTCGAGCAGTACTTC
j_call: TRBJ1-3; v_call: TRBV6-5; d_call: -; clone_size: -; cdr3_aa: CASSPGLSGNTIYF; cdr3_nt: TGTGCCAGCAGTCCGGGACTTTCTGGAAACACCATATATTTT
j_call: TRBJ2-1; v_call: TRBV7-2; d_call: -; clone_size: -; cdr3_aa: CASSTTRDGEQFF; cdr3_nt: TGTGCCAGCAGCACCACGCGGGACGGTGAGCAGTTCTTC
j_call: TRBJ2-7; v_call: TRBV28; d_call: -; clone_size: once; cdr3_aa: CASSQQNSYEQYF; cdr3_nt: TGTGCCAGCAGTCAACAGAACTCCTACGAGCAGTACTTC
j_call: TRBJ1-1; v_call: TRBV25-1; d_call: -; clone_size: -; cdr3_aa: CATNPPGKYTEAFF; cdr3_nt: TGTGCCACCAACCCCCCAGGGAAGTACACTGAAGCTTTCTTT